This note documents a single TCR beta chain sequence. The antigen is unknown. The J segment lost 3 bases and the V segment lost 4 bases, leaving 8 bases of the junction unmatched. The CDR3 is 18 amino acids. Germline CDR1 SNHLY, CDR2 FYNNEI. This specimen belongs to a study of cytomegalovirus exposure and HLA in healthy donors. Primers included in the PCR were 60 Vbeta and 13 Jbeta primers. Per the authors' pipeline: Later work found roughly 80 million unique TCR beta chains, with about 10 million shared. Measured with immunoSEQ multiplex PCR; TCRdb has only the in-frame clones, and not every one. D and trimming come from the DNA, and the V and J calls and clone size come from that table. The sample is made up of roughly 46,000 clones, and the top ten hold approximately 1.2% of it. Study results and limitations: In vitro testing confirmed a few CMV-associated chains as specific for CMV antigens.

The TCR was taken from a woman aged 40 to 50 in good health and CMV-seronegative. The sequenced sample consisted of PBMCs. The rearrangement joins TRBV2 to TRBJ2-2; TRBD2 aligns across 13 bases. CDR3 sequence (DNA): TGTGCCAGCAGTGCATGGGCACTAGCGGGAGGGTACACCGGGGAGCTGTTTTTT. Its protein is CASSAWALAGGYTGELFF.